A selection of T cell receptor beta chains follows, all from one sample in a study of blood T cell repertoires in COVID-19. TCRdb's copy holds only in-frame clones and misses some; the assay was immunoSEQ multiplex PCR. The sample consists of 200,000 to 250,000 clones, approximately 90% of them appearing once. The sample was PBMCs or T cells enriched from blood (not recorded which). The receptor source for this set is a woman aged 18-29 years who had recovered from COVID-19. The CDR3 runs from the conserved cysteine through the conserved F or W. A D gene is named only where the DNA matches it firmly. Only part of the rows carry a size: once, few, many, or a class if the clone is expanded.

V: TRBV3-1/TRBV3-2
J: TRBJ1-4
size: .
D: .
CDR3: CASSQDLTRGEKLFF
DNA: TGTGCCAGCAGCCAAGACCTGACACGAGGGGAAAAACTGTTTTTT

V: TRBV24-1
J: TRBJ1-2
size: .
D: TRBD1
CDR3: CATSRQGADGDYTF
DNA: TGTGCCACCAGCCGACAGGGGGCGGATGGTGACTACACCTTC

V: TRBV6-6
J: TRBJ1-5
size: .
D: .
CDR3: CASGLREGGNQPQHF
DNA: TGTGCCAGCGGGCTCAGGGAGGGTGGCAATCAGCCCCAGCATTTT

V: TRBV2
J: TRBJ1-5
size: .
D: TRBD1
CDR3: CASGTGINQPQHF
DNA: TGTGCCAGCGGGACAGGGATCAATCAGCCCCAGCATTTT

V: TRBV11-2
J: TRBJ2-1
size: .
D: TRBD2
CDR3: CASSPFGGREFF
DNA: TGTGCCAGCAGCCCATTCGGGGGGAGGGAGTTCTTC

V: TRBV7-3
J: TRBJ2-5
size: .
D: .
CDR3: CASSSGAGAGETQYF
DNA: TGTGCCAGCAGCTCGGGAGCAGGTGCGGGGGAGACCCAGTACTTC

V: TRBV18
J: TRBJ2-3
size: .
D: TRBD1
CDR3: CASSRDRGLGTDTQYF
DNA: TGTGCCAGCTCACGGGACAGGGGATTGGGCACAGATACGCAGTATTTT

V: TRBV25-1
J: TRBJ2-2
size: .
D: .
CDR3: CASSLRSDTGELFF
DNA: TGTGCCAGCTCGCTCCGCAGCGACACCGGGGAGCTGTTTTTT

V: TRBV28
J: TRBJ1-2
size: .
D: TRBD1
CDR3: CASSSPRGQGVSGYTF
DNA: TGTGCCAGCAGTTCCCCTCGGGGACAGGGGGTCTCAGGCTACACCTTC

V: TRBV9
J: TRBJ2-1
size: .
D: .
CDR3: CASSLDPYRDLFYNEQFF
DNA: TGTGCCAGCAGCTTAGACCCTTACCGTGACTTGTTCTACAATGAGCAGTTCTTC

V: TRBV9
J: TRBJ1-1
size: .
D: .
CDR3: CASSGRTEGVAFF
DNA: TGTGCCAGCAGCGGCCGGACGGAGGGAGTGGCTTTCTTT

V: TRBV9
J: TRBJ2-1
size: .
D: TRBD2
CDR3: CASSLRLAGNDEQFF
DNA: TGTGCCAGCAGCCTACGACTAGCGGGGAACGATGAGCAGTTCTTC

V: TRBV7-8
J: TRBJ1-1
size: few
D: TRBD1
CDR3: CASSLITTGSGEAFF
DNA: TGTGCCAGCAGCTTAATTACGACAGGGAGTGGTGAAGCTTTCTTT

V: TRBV4-2
J: TRBJ2-1
size: once
D: .
CDR3: CASSQDQREQFF
DNA: TGTGCCAGCAGCCAAGATCAGAGGGAGCAGTTCTTC

V: TRBV9
J: TRBJ2-1
size: .
D: .
CDR3: CASSLTAGQTYNEQFF
DNA: TGTGCCAGCAGTCTTACGGCGGGCCAAACCTACAATGAGCAGTTCTTC

V: TRBV24-1
J: TRBJ2-2
size: .
D: .
CDR3: CATSDLYSGAGELFF
DNA: TGTGCCACCAGTGATTTGTATTCAGGGGCCGGGGAGCTGTTTTTT

V: TRBV7-9
J: TRBJ1-2
size: .
D: .
CDR3: CASSEVREDNYGYTF
DNA: TGTGCCAGCAGCGAAGTGAGGGAGGACAACTATGGCTACACCTTC

V: TRBV7-8
J: TRBJ2-7
size: .
D: .
CDR3: CASSLALAETTYEQYF
DNA: TGTGCCAGCAGCTTAGCACTAGCTGAGACGACCTACGAGCAGTACTTC

V: TRBV19
J: TRBJ2-4
size: .
D: TRBD1
CDR3: CASSIRARGWNIQYF
DNA: TGTGCCAGTAGTATACGGGCCAGGGGGTGGAACATTCAGTACTTC

V: TRBV3-1/TRBV3-2
J: TRBJ1-2
size: .
D: .
CDR3: CASSLDPRGYGYTF
DNA: TGTGCCAGCAGCCTAGACCCCCGGGGCTATGGCTACACCTTC

V: TRBV24-1
J: TRBJ2-3
size: .
D: TRBD1
CDR3: CATSAPIGTGADTQYF
DNA: TGTGCCACCAGTGCCCCCATCGGGACAGGGGCGGATACGCAGTATTTT

V: TRBV11-1
J: TRBJ1-2
size: .
D: .
CDR3: CASSLGRRDGYTF
DNA: TGTGCCAGCAGCTTGGGCCGGCGGGATGGCTACACCTTC

V: TRBV11-2
J: TRBJ2-7
size: .
D: TRBD2
CDR3: CASSFSGGGYEQYF
DNA: TGTGCCAGCAGTTTTAGCGGGGGTGGATACGAGCAGTACTTC

V: TRBV4-1
J: TRBJ2-7
size: .
D: TRBD2
CDR3: CASSQTGTSGYEQYF
DNA: TGCGCCAGCAGCCAGACCGGGACTAGCGGCTACGAGCAGTACTTC

V: TRBV5-4
J: TRBJ1-4
size: .
D: .
CDR3: CASSLPGELGKLFF
DNA: TGTGCCAGCAGCTTGCCAGGGGAGTTAGGAAAACTGTTTTTT

V: TRBV4-2
J: TRBJ2-2
size: .
D: TRBD2
CDR3: CASSQVALAGGVGTGELFF
DNA: TGTGCCAGCAGCCAAGTCGCGCTAGCGGGGGGCGTGGGGACCGGGGAGCTGTTTTTT

V: TRBV28
J: TRBJ2-5
size: .
D: .
CDR3: CASSLARQVNF
DNA: TGTGCCAGCAGTCTCGCCCGACAGGTCAACTTC

V: TRBV24-1
J: TRBJ1-1
size: .
D: .
CDR3: CATSRGAATEAFF
DNA: TGTGCCACCAGTCGGGGGGCGGCCACTGAAGCTTTCTTT

V: TRBV29-1
J: TRBJ2-1
size: .
D: TRBD1
CDR3: CSVEQGAKQFF
DNA: TGCAGCGTGGAACAGGGGGCCAAGCAGTTCTTC

V: TRBV5-1
J: TRBJ1-2
size: .
D: TRBD1
CDR3: CASSLGDRGDYTF
DNA: TGCGCCAGCAGCTTGGGGGACAGGGGAGACTACACCTTC

V: TRBV5-1
J: TRBJ2-1
size: .
D: TRBD2
CDR3: CASLLAGEGSYNEQFF
DNA: TGCGCCAGCTTACTAGCGGGAGAAGGGTCCTACAATGAGCAGTTCTTC

V: TRBV7-3
J: TRBJ2-2
size: .
D: TRBD1
CDR3: CASSSGTENTGELFF
DNA: TGTGCCAGCAGCTCCGGGACAGAGAACACCGGGGAGCTGTTTTTT

V: TRBV11-2
J: TRBJ2-1
size: .
D: TRBD1
CDR3: CASSWDRNNEQFF
DNA: TGTGCCAGCAGCTGGGACAGAAACAATGAGCAGTTCTTC

V: TRBV5-6
J: TRBJ1-6
size: once
D: .
CDR3: CASSSRPPRQNYNSPLHF
DNA: TGTGCCAGCAGCTCCCGTCCCCCCCGACAGAACTATAATTCACCCCTCCACTTT

V: TRBV6-2/TRBV6-3
J: TRBJ1-2
size: .
D: TRBD1
CDR3: CASSYTHRGRGGGYTF
DNA: TGTGCCAGCAGTTACACCCACAGGGGGCGAGGCGGAGGCTACACCTTC

V: TRBV2
J: TRBJ2-2
size: .
D: TRBD1
CDR3: CARGDRAGTGELFF
DNA: TGTGCCAGGGGAGACAGGGCGGGCACCGGGGAGCTGTTTTTT

V: TRBV6-5
J: TRBJ2-7
size: .
D: .
CDR3: CASSYSSGATWEQYF
DNA: TGTGCCAGCAGTTACTCGAGCGGCGCTACGTGGGAGCAGTACTTC

V: TRBV7-9
J: TRBJ2-7
size: .
D: .
CDR3: CASSFSSYEQYF
DNA: TGTGCCAGCAGCTTCTCCTCCTACGAGCAGTACTTC

V: TRBV29-1
J: TRBJ1-1
size: .
D: .
CDR3: CSVRTRNTEAFF
DNA: TGCAGCGTTAGGACTAGGAACACTGAAGCTTTCTTT

V: TRBV18
J: TRBJ1-1
size: .
D: .
CDR3: CASSPQPGRSEAFF
DNA: TGTGCCAGCTCCCCTCAACCCGGGAGGTCTGAAGCTTTCTTT

V: TRBV3-1/TRBV3-2
J: TRBJ1-1
size: .
D: TRBD1
CDR3: CASSQTGGLAEAFF
DNA: TGTGCCAGCAGCCAGACAGGGGGCTTGGCTGAAGCTTTCTTT

V: TRBV5-1
J: TRBJ1-3
size: .
D: .
CDR3: CASSLGGAGNTIYF
DNA: TGCGCCAGCAGCCTGGGGGGAGCTGGAAACACCATATATTTT

V: TRBV20-1
J: TRBJ2-5
size: .
D: TRBD2
CDR3: CSASKVAGGQETQYF
DNA: TGCAGTGCTAGTAAGGTAGCGGGGGGTCAAGAGACCCAGTACTTC